This TCR beta chain appears in the sequencing data of a study of blood T cell repertoires in COVID-19. Study-level background: Sample material is recorded as cDNA or gDNA derived from T cells, B-cell-depleted T cells, or PBMCs.

Trimming cost V 2 bases and J 5 bases, with 10 bases left between them. The CDR3 covers 15 residues. From germline, CDR1 is MGHRA and CDR2 YSYEKL. In the original analysis: Estimation of nucleated cell counts relied on the amplification of reference gene primers. Measured with immunoSEQ multiplex PCR; TCRdb has only the in-frame clones, and not every one. V, J and clone size are those of that table, while D and trimming were read from the DNA. The sample lists 90,000 or so clones, around 86% occurring once. This clonotype was obtained from a man aged 55 to 70 with acute or convalescent COVID-19. The sequencing sample was made of peripheral blood. This rearrangement joins TRBV4-1 to TRBJ1-6; D might be TRBD1 (5 bases). The CDR3: CASSQRGTDNSPLHF. The CDR3, as DNA: TGCGCCAGCAGCCAAAGGGGTACCGATAATTCACCCCTCCACTTT.